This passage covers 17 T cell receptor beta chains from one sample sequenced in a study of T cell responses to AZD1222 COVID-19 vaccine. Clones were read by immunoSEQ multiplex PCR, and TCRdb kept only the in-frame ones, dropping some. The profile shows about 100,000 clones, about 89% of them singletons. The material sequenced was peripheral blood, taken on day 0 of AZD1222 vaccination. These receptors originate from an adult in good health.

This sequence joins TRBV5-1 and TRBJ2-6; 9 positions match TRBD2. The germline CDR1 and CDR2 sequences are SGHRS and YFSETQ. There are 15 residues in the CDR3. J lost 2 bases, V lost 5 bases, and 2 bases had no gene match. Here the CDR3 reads CASSPSGAGANVLTF. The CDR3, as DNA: TGCGCCAGCAGTCCTAGCGGGGCTGGGGCCAACGTCCTGACTTTC.

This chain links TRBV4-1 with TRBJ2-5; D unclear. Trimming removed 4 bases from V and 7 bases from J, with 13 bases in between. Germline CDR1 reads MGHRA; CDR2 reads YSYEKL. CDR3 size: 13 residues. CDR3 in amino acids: CASSRESTGTQYF. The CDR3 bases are TGCGCCAGCAGCCGCGAGTCCACCGGGACCCAGTACTTC.

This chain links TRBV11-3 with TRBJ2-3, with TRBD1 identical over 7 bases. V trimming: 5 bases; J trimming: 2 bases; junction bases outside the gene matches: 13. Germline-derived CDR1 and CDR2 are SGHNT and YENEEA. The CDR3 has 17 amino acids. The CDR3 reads CASSRRFRDSSTDTQYF. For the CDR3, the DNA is TGTGCCAGCAGCCGGCGGTTTCGGGACAGCTCCACAGATACGCAGTATTTT.

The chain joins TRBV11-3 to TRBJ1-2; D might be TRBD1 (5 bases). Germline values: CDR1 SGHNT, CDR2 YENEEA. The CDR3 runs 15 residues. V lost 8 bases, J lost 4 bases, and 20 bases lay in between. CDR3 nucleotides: TGTGCCAGCGCGCCAGGGATATCAACCAGCTATGGCTACACCTTC. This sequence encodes CASAPGISTSYGYTF.

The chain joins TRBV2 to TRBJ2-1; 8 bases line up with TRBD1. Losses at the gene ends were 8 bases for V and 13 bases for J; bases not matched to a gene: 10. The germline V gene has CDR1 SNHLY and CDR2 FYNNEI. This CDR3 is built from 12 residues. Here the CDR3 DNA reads TGTGCCAGCGGGCCGTCAGGGGGCAATCAGTTCTTC. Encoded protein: CASGPSGGNQFF.

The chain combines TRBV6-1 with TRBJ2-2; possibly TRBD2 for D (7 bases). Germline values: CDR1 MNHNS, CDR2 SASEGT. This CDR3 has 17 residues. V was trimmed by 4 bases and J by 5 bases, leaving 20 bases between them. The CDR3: CASSALLRGQGTGELFF. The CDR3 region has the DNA TGTGCCAGCAGTGCCCTCTTGCGGGGGCAGGGGACCGGGGAGCTGTTTTTT.

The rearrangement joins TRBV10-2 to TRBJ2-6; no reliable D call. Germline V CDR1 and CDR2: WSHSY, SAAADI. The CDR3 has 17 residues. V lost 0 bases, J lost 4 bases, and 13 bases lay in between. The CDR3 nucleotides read TGCGCCAGCAGTGAGTCGACTGGCGGATACGGGGCCAACGTCCTGACTTTC. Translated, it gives CASSESTGGYGANVLTF.

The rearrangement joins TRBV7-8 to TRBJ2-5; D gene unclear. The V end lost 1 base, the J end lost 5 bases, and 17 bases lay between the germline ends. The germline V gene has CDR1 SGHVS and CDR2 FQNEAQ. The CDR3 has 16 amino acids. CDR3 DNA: TGTGCCAGCAGCTTAGGCTACAGACTCCTAGGGGAGACCCAGTACTTC. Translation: CASSLGYRLLGETQYF.

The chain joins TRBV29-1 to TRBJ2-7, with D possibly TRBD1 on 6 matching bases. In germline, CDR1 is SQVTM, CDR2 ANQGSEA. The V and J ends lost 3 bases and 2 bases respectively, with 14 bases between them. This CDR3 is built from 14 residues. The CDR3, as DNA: TGCAGCGTTGACATTCCAGGGGCCCCCTACGAGCAGTACTTC. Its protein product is CSVDIPGAPYEQYF.

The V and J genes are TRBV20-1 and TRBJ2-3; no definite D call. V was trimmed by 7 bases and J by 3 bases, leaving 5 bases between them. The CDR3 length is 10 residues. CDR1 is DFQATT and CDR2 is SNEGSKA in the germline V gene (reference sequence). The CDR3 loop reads CSGGTDTQYF. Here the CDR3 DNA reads TGCAGTGGGGGAACAGATACGCAGTATTTT.

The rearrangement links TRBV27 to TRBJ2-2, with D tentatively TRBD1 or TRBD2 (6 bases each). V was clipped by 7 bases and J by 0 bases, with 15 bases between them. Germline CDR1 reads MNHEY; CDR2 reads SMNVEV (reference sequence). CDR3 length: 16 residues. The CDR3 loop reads CASIGWGATNTGELFF. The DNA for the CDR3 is TGTGCCAGCATTGGGTGGGGGGCCACGAACACCGGGGAGCTGTTTTTT.

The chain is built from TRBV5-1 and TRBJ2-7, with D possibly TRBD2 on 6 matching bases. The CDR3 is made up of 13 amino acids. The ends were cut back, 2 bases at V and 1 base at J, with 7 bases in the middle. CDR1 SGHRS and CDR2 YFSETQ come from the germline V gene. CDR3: CASSFGSSYEQYF. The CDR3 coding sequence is TGCGCCAGCAGCTTCGGGAGTTCCTACGAGCAGTACTTC.

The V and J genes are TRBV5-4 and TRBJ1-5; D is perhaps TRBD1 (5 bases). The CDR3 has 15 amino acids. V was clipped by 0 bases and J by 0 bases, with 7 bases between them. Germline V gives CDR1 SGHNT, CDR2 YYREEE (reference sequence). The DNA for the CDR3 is TGTGCCAGCAGCTTGGGGGGGAATAGCAATCAGCCCCAGCATTTT. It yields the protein CASSLGGNSNQPQHF.

CDR3 DNA: TGTGCCAGCAGTTCTAGGCTAGCGGGGGGCCCGCGGGAGACCCAGTACTTC. This sequence encodes CASSSRLAGGPRETQYF. J is TRBJ2-5 and V is TRBV7-8; 11 nucleotides match TRBD2. With V trimmed by 6 bases and J by 5 bases, 14 bases remained unmatched. Per the germline V gene, CDR1 is SGHVS and CDR2 is FQNEAQ. The CDR3 totals 17 residues.

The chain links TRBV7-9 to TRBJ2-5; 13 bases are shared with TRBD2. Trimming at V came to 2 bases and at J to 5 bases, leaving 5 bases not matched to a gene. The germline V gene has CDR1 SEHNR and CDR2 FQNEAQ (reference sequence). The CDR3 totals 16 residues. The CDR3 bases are TGTGCCAGCAGCTTAAGGACTAGCGGGGGAACGGAGACCCAGTACTTC. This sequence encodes CASSLRTSGGTETQYF.

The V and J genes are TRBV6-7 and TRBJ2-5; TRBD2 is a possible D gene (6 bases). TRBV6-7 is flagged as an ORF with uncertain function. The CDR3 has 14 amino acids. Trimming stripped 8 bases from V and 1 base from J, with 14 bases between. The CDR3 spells CASFCAGIQETQYF. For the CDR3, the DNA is TGTGCCAGCTTTTGTGCGGGAATCCAAGAGACCCAGTACTTC.

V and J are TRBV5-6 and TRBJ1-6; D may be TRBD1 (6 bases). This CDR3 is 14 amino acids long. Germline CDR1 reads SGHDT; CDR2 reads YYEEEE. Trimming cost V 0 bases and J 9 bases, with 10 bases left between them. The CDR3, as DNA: TGTGCCAGCAGCTTGGAGGGCAGGGGTTCACCCCTCCACTTT. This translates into CASSLEGRGSPLHF.